The T cell receptor (beta chain) described here comes from a study of PD-L1 blockade in urothelial cancer (TCRdb year 2017). Notes on the research overall: All patients started therapy at some point between 2014 and 2016 and received atezolizumab 1,200 mg intravenously every 3 weeks. About 85% of the 29 patients were males with bladder-origin urothelial cancer, and about 65% of the roughly 29 reported a prior smoking history. An ECOG performance status of 0 or 1 was recorded for the patients, and 0 to 3 prior chemotherapy regimens had been received by the patients. Blood samples were analyzed at two time points: 3 weeks after treatment start (second dose) and 6 weeks after treatment start. A median of roughly 140,000 T cells and fewer than 85,000 unique TCRs was obtained from blood samples, and a median clonality of 0.080 was observed. The study, an exploratory multi-omic analysis, examined somatic, immune and clinical correlates of response to PD-L1 blockade with atezolizumab in urothelial cancer. Pretreatment tumor samples, along with matched peripheral blood serially collected before and after atezolizumab treatment, were subjected to TCR sequencing. Durable clinical benefit meant progression-free survival longer than 6 months, and TCR features were also tested against progression-free and overall survival. Whole exome sequencing and RNA sequencing of pretreatment tumors were performed alongside TCR sequencing in the same patients. Nine patients reached durable clinical benefit, while roughly 22 patients did not. Some 29 patients had pretreatment blood TCR-seq, some 25 had at least one posttreatment blood collection, and some 25 had tumor TCR-seq. The full study reports these points: Greater expansion of tumor-associated TCR clones in peripheral blood 3 weeks after the start of treatment was observed in patients with durable benefit (n of about 24, p = 0.022). Small sample size (n of about 30) and many exploratory analyses mean the results are intended to be hypothesis-generating. Improved progression-free and overall survival was found to be associated with pretreatment peripheral blood TCR clonality below the median.

The time point tag for this specimen amounts to: pretreatment peripheral blood. The cohort included 29 patients with locally advanced or metastatic urothelial carcinoma who were treated at Memorial Sloan Kettering on a trial protocol. Peripheral blood mononuclear cells were collected pretreatment and during treatment, at between 1 and 8 total time points per patient. The Qiagen DNeasy Blood extraction kit was used to purify genomic DNA from total PBMCs and tumor samples. PBMCs were collected pretreatment and during treatment, and were isolated and stored as previously described. To estimate absolute template abundance from read counts, synthetic TCR analog templates were spiked into each PCR. TCRbeta CDR3 regions were amplified from genomic DNA with bias-controlled V and J gene primers using the immunoSEQ assay. Rearranged TCRbeta segments were sequenced at approximately 20X coverage. In the authors' own workflow: Sequencing errors were corrected by clustering and CDR3s were annotated against IMGT to assign V, D and J genes. Only productive TCRbeta rearrangements were used in downstream analyses, excluding out-of-frame or stop-codon sequences. Clonality was calculated as one minus the Shannon entropy normalized by the log of the number of unique productive sequences. Fisher's exact test with Benjamini-Hochberg correction, at a threshold of adjusted p below 0.01, was used to find clones that differed between time points or between blood and tumor. Drawn from immuneACCESS, this table holds only the in-frame rearrangements with V and J called that TCRdb kept. Clones are partly lost; checked studies trace under half to an unresolved V gene and leave the rest unexplained. That table gives V, J and clone size, and the DNA gave D and trimming. The sample table holds about 50,000 clones, of which roughly 80% were seen once. 3.2% of the sample belongs to the ten largest clones.

CDR1 and CDR2, per the germline V gene, are SGHAT and FQNNGV. V gives up 4 bases and J gives up 4 bases, and the segment between their germline ends measures 12 bases. The CDR3 goes from the cysteine to the phenylalanine over 14 residues. Left in the record is the CDR3 DNA by itself, 42 bases read in frame from the first base. Regarding this clone: The antigen it recognizes is unknown. No base qualities exist here, and no much larger clone lies one base off it.

This TCR was recovered from a man between 65 and 80 years old with urothelial cancer. The rearranged chain carries TRBV11-2 and TRBJ2-3, with TRBD2 tentatively as D gene (5 bases match). The sequences come from PBMCs, collected around atezolizumab (anti-PD-L1) treatment. The CDR3 corresponds to CASSSGRRADTQYF. The DNA sequence reads TGTGCCAGCAGCTCCGGCCGGCGGGCAGATACGCAGTATTTT.